A single sample gave rise to the 18 T cell receptor beta chains below, sequenced in a study of T cells in Graves' hyperthyroidism and ophthalmopathy. Researchers amplified the TCR beta CDR3 regions from RNA transcripts. The primer set for the first-round RT-PCR of the TCR CDR3 was HTBI. MiXCR, run by TCRdb on the multiplex PCR reads, gives a single entry per CDR3 protein. The data hold 750,000 to 950,000 distinct CDR3 sequences, with approximately 40% observed a single time. Input material: blood. These receptors were obtained from a man aged 18 to 30 with Graves' hyperthyroidism.

This chain connects TRBV6-4 to TRBJ1-2; D remains ambiguous. Germline V gene lookup returns CDR1 MRHNA and CDR2 SNTAGT. The CDR3 runs 13 residues. With 2 bases removed from V and 5 bases from J, the gap between germline ends came to 9 bases. CDR3 loop: CASSDRLFYGYTF. The DNA of the CDR3 is TGTGCCAGCAGTGACCGGTTGTTTTATGGCTACACCTTC.

This clonotype appeared a few times. The V call is TRBV7-6, the J call TRBJ1-6, with a possible D match to TRBD1 (6 bases). Germline-derived CDR1 and CDR2 are SGHVS and FNYEAQ. The CDR3 has 16 amino acids. Trimming removed 5 bases at V and 3 bases at J, with 14 bases between. CDR3 DNA sequence: TGTGCCAGCAGCCAGGCTTGGACAGACTATAATTCACCCCTCCACTTT. Protein sequence: CASSQAWTDYNSPLHF.

V is TRBV10-3 and J is TRBJ1-5, with D possibly being TRBD1 (6 bases). The ends were cut back, 3 bases at V and 3 bases at J, with 9 bases in the middle. The CDR3 covers 14 residues. Per germline, CDR1 ENHRY and CDR2 SYGVKD. CDR3 DNA sequence: TGTGCCATCAGTGACCGGGGACACAATCAGCCCCAGCATTTT. It translates to CAISDRGHNQPQHF.

Concerning this clonotype itself: A much more abundant neighbour one base away suggests this may be a read error. This chain links TRBV7-9 with TRBJ1-2, with D possibly matching TRBD1 (6 bases). The ends were cut back, 7 bases at V and 8 bases at J, with 14 bases in the middle. The germline CDR1 and CDR2 sequences are SEHNR and FQNEAQ (reference sequence). The CDR3 is 12 residues long. The chain's CDR3 is CASTDRSYGYTF. In DNA, the CDR3 is TGTGCCAGCACCGACAGGTCTTACGGCTACACCTTC.

This clonotype was seen a handful of times. V and J are TRBV7-8 and TRBJ1-1, with D perhaps matching TRBD1 (6 bases). CDR3 size: 14 residues. V lost 0 bases to trimming and J lost 4 bases, with 9 bases between them. From germline, CDR1 is SGHVS and CDR2 FQNEAQ. CDR3 in amino acids: CASSLAGHPTEAFF. In DNA, the CDR3 is TGTGCCAGCAGCTTAGCGGGACACCCCACTGAAGCTTTCTTT.

The chain is built from TRBV2 and TRBJ1-1; possibly TRBD1 for D (5 bases). CDR1 is SNHLY and CDR2 is FYNNEI in the germline V gene. CDR3 size: 12 residues. V was cut by 8 bases and J by 3 bases, with 10 bases left in between. The CDR3 nucleotides read TGTGCCAGCCTAGAGGGGCACACTGAAGCTTTCTTT. It yields the protein CASLEGHTEAFF.

This clonotype has only a few counts. V usage is TRBV14 and J usage is TRBJ2-7; the D gene could be TRBD1 or TRBD2 (5 bases each). Trimming stripped 1 base from V and 0 bases from J, with 16 bases between. This CDR3 has 17 residues. Germline V CDR1 and CDR2: SGHDN, FVKESK. CDR3 amino acids: CASSQGRERTSSYEQYF. The CDR3 DNA follows: TGTGCCAGCAGCCAAGGTAGGGAGAGGACAAGCTCCTACGAGCAGTACTTC.

This clonotype was observed many times. V and J are TRBV19 and TRBJ2-7; D is uncertain. Trimming took 5 bases from V and 4 from J, leaving 12 bases between them. Germline loops: CDR1 LNHDA, CDR2 SQIVND (reference sequence). This CDR3 contains 13 residues. For the CDR3, the DNA is TGTGCCAGTAGTGCCGCGCCGGGTTACGAGCAGTACTTC. It is translated as CASSAAPGYEQYF.

This clonotype was recorded only once. Sequence at one end of the junction differs from germline and may be a read error. The rearrangement joins TRBV10-3 to TRBJ2-7, with 8 bases identical to TRBD1. Germline assignment: CDR1 ENHRY and CDR2 SYGVKD. The CDR3 length is 15 residues. The chain's CDR3 is CASSSSTGGGYEQYF. The CDR3 coding sequence is TGTGCCAGCAGTTCGTCAACAGGGGGTGGCTACGAGCAGTACTTC.

This clonotype was observed a few times. An end of the junction does not agree with germline; a read error may underlie this. J is TRBJ2-7 and V is TRBV7-9; 8 nucleotides agree with TRBD1. The germline V gene encodes CDR1 SEHNR and CDR2 FQNEAQ (reference sequence). The CDR3 has 13 amino acids. CDR3 protein: CASSPTGAYGQYF. For the CDR3, the DNA is TGTGCCAGCAGCCCGACAGGGGCCTACGGGCAGTACTTC.

This clonotype was counted between two and nine times. The chain links TRBV7-9 to TRBJ2-6; D remains unclear. The CDR3 is 16 residues long. The germline V gene has CDR1 SEHNR and CDR2 FQNEAQ (reference sequence). V lost 9 bases and J lost 2, with 17 bases in between. CDR3 DNA: TGTGCCAGTAGTATTGGAGCCCGGCCTGGGGCCAACGTCCTGACTTTC. This sequence encodes CASSIGARPGANVLTF. Based on the CDR3 plus reference TRBV7-9 and TRBJ2-6, the full variable domain is DTGVSQNPRHKITKRGQNVTFRCDPISEHNRLYWYRQTLGQGPEFLTYFQNEAQLEKSRLLSDRFSAERPKGSFSTLEIQRTEQGDSAMYLCASSIGARPGANVLTFGAGSRLTVL.

This chain connects TRBV12-3 or TRBV12-4 to TRBJ1-1; D not resolved. The CDR3 contains 15 residues. Trimming cost V 6 bases and J 2 bases, with 16 bases left between them. CDR3 bases: TGTGCCAGCAGCCTCCCTACGACGGGTAACACTGAAGCTTTCTTT. Its translation is CASSLPTTGNTEAFF.

J is TRBJ1-1 and V is TRBV7-2; D not certain. The CDR3 runs 17 residues. Germline V CDR1 and CDR2: SGHTA, FQGNSA. V dropped 2 bases and J dropped 1 base, with 17 bases sitting between them. The CDR3 sequence: CASSLTYGEEANTEAFF. For the CDR3, the DNA is TGTGCCAGCAGCTTAACATACGGGGAAGAAGCGAACACTGAAGCTTTCTTT. Complete variable domain (other parts from reference TRBV7-2 and TRBJ1-1): GAGVSQSPSNKVTEKGKDVELRCDPISGHTALYWYRQSLGQGLEFLIYFQGNSAPDKSGLPSDRFSAERTGGSVSTLTIQRTQQEDSAVYLCASSLTYGEEANTEAFFGQGTRLTVV.

Comment on this clonotype: A read error is possible here, since a much larger clone lies one base away. The CDR3 loop reads CSVYSLVREKLFF. The CDR3, as DNA: TGCAGTGTTTACAGCCTGGTACGCGAAAAACTGTTTTTT. V gene TRBV20-1 combines with J gene TRBJ1-4; unclear D gene. Trimming shortened V by 7 bases and J by 8 bases, and 17 bases separated the two germline ends. Germline V gives CDR1 DFQATT, CDR2 SNEGSKA (reference sequence). This CDR3 comprises 13 residues.

This clonotype has only a few counts. The V gene is TRBV7-2, the J gene TRBJ1-4; weak D call: TRBD1 (6 bases). This CDR3 comprises 18 residues. Trimming pared 4 bases from V and 0 bases from J, leaving 18 bases between. Germline V gene sequence: CDR1 SGHTA, CDR2 FQGNSA. CDR3 in DNA: TGTGCCAGCAGCTCCGCTCTACAGGGCTCGGCAACTAATGAAAAACTGTTTTTT. Encoded protein: CASSSALQGSATNEKLFF.

This clonotype was seen many times. The chain couples TRBV7-9 to TRBJ2-7, with D perhaps TRBD1 or TRBD2 (5 bases each). The V and J ends lost 5 bases and 2 bases respectively, with 13 bases between them. Germline lookup yields CDR1 SEHNR and CDR2 FQNEAQ (reference sequence). The CDR3 extends over 14 amino acids. DNA for the CDR3: TGTGCCAGCAGCGTCGGGACGGCCGCCTACGAGCAGTACTTC. Protein sequence: CASSVGTAAYEQYF.

This clonotype was picked up a small number of times. V is TRBV20-1 and J is TRBJ2-5, with D tentatively TRBD2 (6 bases). This CDR3 is 13 amino acids long. V was pared by 6 bases and J by 2 bases, with 13 bases between. CDR1 is DFQATT, CDR2 SNEGSKA, per germline (reference sequence). The CDR3 DNA sequence: TGCAGTGCCCTAGCGACCCAACAAGAGACCCAGTACTTC. As protein: CSALATQQETQYF.

This clonotype has just a few counts. This may be a read error, as it is one base from a much larger clone. The chain joins TRBV6-2 or TRBV6-3 to TRBJ2-7, with D possibly being TRBD2 (6 bases). Germline loops: CDR1 MNHEY, CDR2 SVGEGT. Trimming pared 2 bases from V and 3 bases from J, leaving 8 bases between. The CDR3 consists of 13 residues. DNA for the CDR3: TGTGCCAGCAGTTACACAGCGGGCTACGAGCAGTACTTC. Its protein product is CASSYTAGYEQYF.